One T cell receptor (beta chain) is described in this entry. Sequenced by immunoSEQ multiplex PCR; TCRdb stores in-frame clones only, minus some. The sample includes roughly 85,000 clones, 86% of them seen just once. Germline V lookup: CDR1 WSHSY, CDR2 SAAADI. Trimming left V 5 bases short and J 8 bases short, with 10 bases between. The CDR3 has 12 residues. These data are taken from a study of blood T cell repertoires in COVID-19. The TCR was taken from a man aged 50-59 years with active or convalescent COVID-19. What was sequenced was peripheral blood. The rearrangement joins TRBV10-2 to TRBJ1-5, with TRBD1 as a possible D gene (5 bases). CDR3 residues: CASSQGTEPQHF. CDR3 coding DNA: TGCGCCAGCAGTCAGGGAACAGAGCCCCAGCATTTT.